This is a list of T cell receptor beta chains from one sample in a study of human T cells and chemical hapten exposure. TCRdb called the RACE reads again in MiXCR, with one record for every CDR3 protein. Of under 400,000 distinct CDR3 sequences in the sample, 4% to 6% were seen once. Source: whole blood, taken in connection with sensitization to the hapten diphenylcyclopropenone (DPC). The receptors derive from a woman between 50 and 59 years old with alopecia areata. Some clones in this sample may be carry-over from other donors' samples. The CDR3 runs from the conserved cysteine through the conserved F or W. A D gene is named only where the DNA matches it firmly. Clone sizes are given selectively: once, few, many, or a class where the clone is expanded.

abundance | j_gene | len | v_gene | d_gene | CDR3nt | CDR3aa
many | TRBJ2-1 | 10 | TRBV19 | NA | TGTGCCACCCTGGGGAATGAGCAGTTCTTC | CATLGNEQFF
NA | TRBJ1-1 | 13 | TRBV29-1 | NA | TGCAGCGTTGTTTCCCGGGAAGGAACTGAAGCTTTCTTT | CSVVSREGTEAFF
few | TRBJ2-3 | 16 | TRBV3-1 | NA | TGTGCCAGCAGCCAAGACTGGGCCCTTGACGGGGATACGCAGTATTTT | CASSQDWALDGDTQYF
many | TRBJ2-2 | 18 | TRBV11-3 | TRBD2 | TGTGCCAGCAGCAATTCAAAAGGACTAGCGGGAGATACCGGGGAGCTGTTTTTT | CASSNSKGLAGDTGELFF
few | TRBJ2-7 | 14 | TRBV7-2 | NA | TGTGCCAGCAGCCCTAAAGCTACCCCCTACGAGCAGTACTTC | CASSPKATPYEQYF
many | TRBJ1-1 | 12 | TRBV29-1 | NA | TGCAGCGCAGCCGGGGGGGGGTTTGAAGCTTTCTTT | CSAAGGGFEAFF
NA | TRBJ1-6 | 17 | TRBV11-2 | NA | TGTGCCAGCAGCTTAGACCTGGGCCCCGACTTAGGGTCACCCCTCCACTTT | CASSLDLGPDLGSPLHF
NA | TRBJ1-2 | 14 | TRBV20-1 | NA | TGCAGTGCTAGTGAGACCTTAGCTAACTATGGCTACACCTTC | CSASETLANYGYTF
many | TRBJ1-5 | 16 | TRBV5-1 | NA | TGCGCCAGCAGCTTGGAGGGCAGATCGAGCAATCAGCCCCAGCATTTT | CASSLEGRSSNQPQHF
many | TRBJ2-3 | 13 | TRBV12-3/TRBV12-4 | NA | TGTGCCAGCAGCCGAAGCGATACAGATACGCAGTATTTT | CASSRSDTDTQYF
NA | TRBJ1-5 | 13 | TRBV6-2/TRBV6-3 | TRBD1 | TGTGCCAGTCGGACAGGGATTAATCAGCCCCAGCATTTT | CASRTGINQPQHF
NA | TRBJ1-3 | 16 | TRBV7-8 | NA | TGTGCCAGCAGCTTAGGGGCAGGGGTGTCCGGAAACACCATATATTTT | CASSLGAGVSGNTIYF
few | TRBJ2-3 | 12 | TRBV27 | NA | TGTGCCAGCAGTTTTCCGGGGAATACGCAGTATTTT | CASSFPGNTQYF
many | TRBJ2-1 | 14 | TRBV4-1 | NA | TGCGCCAGCAGCCAAGCGGGGGTAAGCAATGAGCAGTTCTTC | CASSQAGVSNEQFF
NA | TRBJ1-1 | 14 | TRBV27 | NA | TGTGCCAGCAGCCAGGGACACCCTTCTAGGGGAGCTTTCTTT | CASSQGHPSRGAFF
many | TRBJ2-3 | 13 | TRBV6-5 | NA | TGTGCCAGCAGGGCCGCCTTAAACTTAGCGCAGTATTTT | CASRAALNLAQYF
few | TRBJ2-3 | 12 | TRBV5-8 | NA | TGTGCCAGCAGCTCGTCCCGAGATACGCAGTATTTT | CASSSSRDTQYF
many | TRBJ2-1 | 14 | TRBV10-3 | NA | TGTGCCATCAGTCGGGAAAGCTCCTACAATGAGCAGTTCTTC | CAISRESSYNEQFF
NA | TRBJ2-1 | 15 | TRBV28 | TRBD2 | TGTGCCAGCAGTGGGGGGAGCGGGAGGCCTGATGAGCAGTTCTTC | CASSGGSGRPDEQFF
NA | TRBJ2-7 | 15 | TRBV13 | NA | TGTGCCAGCAGCCCAATTACAGGGAACTCCTACGAGCAGTACTTC | CASSPITGNSYEQYF
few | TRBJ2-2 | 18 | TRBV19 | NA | TGTGCCAGTAGTACCCCCCCCCATGGGGGGTCCTCTACCGGGGAGCTGTTTTTT | CASSTPPHGGSSTGELFF
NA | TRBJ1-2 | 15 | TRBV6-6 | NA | TGTGCCAGCAGTTACCGTCAGGGTATAAACTATGGCTACACCTTC | CASSYRQGINYGYTF
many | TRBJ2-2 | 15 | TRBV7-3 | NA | TGTGCCAGCAGCTCGACAGGCTCGAACACCGGGGAGCTGTTTTTT | CASSSTGSNTGELFF
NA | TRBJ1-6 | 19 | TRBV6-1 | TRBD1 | TGTGCCAGCAGAAGCGGGACAGAAGTCCGAAGCTCCTATAATTCACCCCTCCACTTT | CASRSGTEVRSSYNSPLHF
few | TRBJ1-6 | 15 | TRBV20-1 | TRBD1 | TGCAGTGCTGGAGAACAAGACAGGGCCAATTCACCCCTCCACTTT | CSAGEQDRANSPLHF
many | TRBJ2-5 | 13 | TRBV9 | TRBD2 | TGTGCCAGTCCTCTAGCGGGCCCAGAGACCCAGTACTTC | CASPLAGPETQYF
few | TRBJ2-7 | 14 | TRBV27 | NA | TGTGCCAGCAGTCCTCTTTCTAATCCCGGCGAGCAGTACTTC | CASSPLSNPGEQYF
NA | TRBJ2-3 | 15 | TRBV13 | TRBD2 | TGTGCCAGCAGCCCGGGCGGGGGGGCAGCAGATACGCAGTATTTT | CASSPGGGAADTQYF
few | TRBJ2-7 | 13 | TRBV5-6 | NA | TGTGCCAGCAGCTTGGTGCAGGGCAACGAGCAGTACTTC | CASSLVQGNEQYF
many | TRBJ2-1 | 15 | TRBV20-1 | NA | TGCAGTGCTAGAGATCACCGGACAGACTACAATGAGCAGTTCTTC | CSARDHRTDYNEQFF
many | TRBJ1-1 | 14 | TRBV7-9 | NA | TGTGCCAGCAGCTTCGCCCAGGGCCTAACTGAAGCTTTCTTT | CASSFAQGLTEAFF
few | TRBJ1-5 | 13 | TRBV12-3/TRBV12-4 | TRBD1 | TGTGCCAGCAGTTTAAACAGGGGAAAGCCCCAGCATTTT | CASSLNRGKPQHF
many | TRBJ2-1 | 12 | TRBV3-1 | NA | TGTGCCAGCAGCCAAGGTGGGGTAGGGTGGTTCTTC | CASSQGGVGWFF
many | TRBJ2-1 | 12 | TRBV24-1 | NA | TGTGCCACCAGTGACCCCAAGAATGAGCAGTTCTTC | CATSDPKNEQFF
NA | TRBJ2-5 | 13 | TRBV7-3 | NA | TGTGCCAGCAGCTCCGAGACAGAAGAGACCCAGTACTTC | CASSSETEETQYF
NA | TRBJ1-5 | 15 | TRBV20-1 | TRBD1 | TGCAGTGCTTTAGGGACAGGGGGCGCCTATCAGCCCCAGCATTTT | CSALGTGGAYQPQHF
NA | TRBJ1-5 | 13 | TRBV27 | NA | TGTGCCAGCAGTTTCTCTGGATTGGGGCCCCAGCATTTT | CASSFSGLGPQHF
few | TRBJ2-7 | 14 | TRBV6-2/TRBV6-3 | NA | TGTGCCAGCGGAGGGATACCGGGAGCCCACGAGCAGTACTTC | CASGGIPGAHEQYF
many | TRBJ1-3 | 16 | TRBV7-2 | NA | TGTGCCAGCAGCTTAGGATTTGGTCACAGTGGAAACACCATATATTTT | CASSLGFGHSGNTIYF
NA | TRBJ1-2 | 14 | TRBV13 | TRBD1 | TGTGCCAGCAGCCCTCAGGGACAGGCGCCCGGCTACACCTTC | CASSPQGQAPGYTF
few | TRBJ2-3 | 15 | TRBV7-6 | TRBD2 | TGTGCCAGCAGCGAGGGGAGCGGGGGGTCAGATACGCAGTATTTT | CASSEGSGGSDTQYF
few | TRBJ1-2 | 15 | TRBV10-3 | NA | TGTGCCATCAGTAGTCCGGGACCCAACGTTGAGGGCTACACCTTC | CAISSPGPNVEGYTF
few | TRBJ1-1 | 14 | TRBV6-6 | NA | TGTGCCAGCAGTCTCAAGAGGGGAAACACTGAAGCTTTCTTT | CASSLKRGNTEAFF
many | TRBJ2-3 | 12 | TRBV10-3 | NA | TGTGCCATCAGTGAGACGGCAGATACGCAGTATTTT | CAISETADTQYF
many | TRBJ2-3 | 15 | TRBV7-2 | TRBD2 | TGTGCCAGCAGCTTAGTGGGCGGGAGGACAGATACGCAGTATTTT | CASSLVGGRTDTQYF